The rows below give T cell receptor beta chains drawn from one sample of a study of regulatory T cells in long-lasting Graves disease. Each CDR3 protein is one row after TCRdb ran MiXCR on the multiplex PCR reads. The sample consists of about 370,000 distinct CDR3 sequences, roughly a sixth of them appearing once. Material: peripheral blood mononuclear cells (PBMCs), obtained at new diagnosis, from a patient treated with antithyroid drugs. Receptors originate from a female donor with Graves disease. Both conserved end residues are trimmed from each CDR3. Some rows mark clone size as missing; the rest say once, few, many or name a class of expanded clone.

j_call: TRBJ1-5
clone_size: many
v_call: TRBV7-9
cdr3_length: 12
cdr3_aa: ASSLGPGSGPQH

j_call: TRBJ1-5
clone_size: -
v_call: TRBV27
cdr3_length: 14
cdr3_aa: ASSLWGQGGNQPQH

j_call: TRBJ2-3
clone_size: -
v_call: TRBV4-1
cdr3_length: 12
cdr3_aa: ASRPTSAEDTQY

j_call: TRBJ1-1
clone_size: many
v_call: TRBV5-1
cdr3_length: 15
cdr3_aa: ASSLGLLSRRNTEAF

j_call: TRBJ2-1
clone_size: -
v_call: TRBV6-1
cdr3_length: 14
cdr3_aa: ASCPRTGTSGNEQF

j_call: TRBJ1-1
clone_size: -
v_call: TRBV28
cdr3_length: 15
cdr3_aa: ASIPGVGYEKGTEAF

j_call: TRBJ1-1
clone_size: many
v_call: TRBV6-2/TRBV6-3
cdr3_length: 12
cdr3_aa: ASSEAWVNTEAF

j_call: TRBJ1-2
clone_size: many
v_call: TRBV18
cdr3_length: 11
cdr3_aa: ASSITTEYGYT

j_call: TRBJ1-1
clone_size: many
v_call: TRBV5-5
cdr3_length: 12
cdr3_aa: ASSLGALSTQAF

j_call: TRBJ1-2
clone_size: many
v_call: TRBV3-1
cdr3_length: 12
cdr3_aa: ASSPGRESYGYT

j_call: TRBJ1-5
clone_size: few
v_call: TRBV6-5
cdr3_length: 13
cdr3_aa: ASSYYAGAHQPQH

j_call: TRBJ2-7
clone_size: -
v_call: TRBV5-1
cdr3_length: 15
cdr3_aa: ASSLDPQRGGVAEQY

j_call: TRBJ1-1
clone_size: many
v_call: TRBV6-4
cdr3_length: 13
cdr3_aa: ASIPGHGLNTEAF

j_call: TRBJ2-2
clone_size: few
v_call: TRBV4-3
cdr3_length: 15
cdr3_aa: ASSQVGGATNTGELF

j_call: TRBJ2-5
clone_size: -
v_call: TRBV27
cdr3_length: 13
cdr3_aa: ASSPFRGFQETQY

j_call: TRBJ1-2
clone_size: many
v_call: TRBV28
cdr3_length: 9
cdr3_aa: ASGGNYGYT